A selection of T cell receptor beta chains follows, all from one sample in a study of naive and memory T cell subsets. TCRdb ran MiXCR on the UMI-ligation and nested PCR reads and lists one entry per CDR3 protein. Counted here are 1,400 to 1,500 distinct CDR3 sequences, about 7.1% occurring once; the ten biggest clones make up 85% to 90%. Sequencing was done on a sample of CD8+ TEMRA cells from blood. Source of these receptors: a human donor in good health. Each CDR3 is given without its conserved first and last residue.

v_call,j_call,cdr3_aa
TRBV6-2/TRBV6-3,TRBJ2-7,ASANIAGRSEQY
TRBV12-3/TRBV12-4,TRBJ2-1,ASSFGGHNEQF
TRBV9,TRBJ2-7,ASSPGQDVYEQY
TRBV19,TRBJ2-3,ASSIDPGAGGTDTQY
TRBV10-3,TRBJ2-7,AIMPRQGDMRYEQY
TRBV5-1,TRBJ2-5,VSSTGAGETQY
TRBV9,TRBJ2-7,ASSATEMGYEQY
TRBV28,TRBJ2-3,ASTFGTGSDTQY
TRBV11-2,TRBJ2-1,ASSPRDRSSYNEQF
TRBV19,TRBJ1-4,ASSRGSEKLF
TRBV7-6,TRBJ2-1,ASSLQPLAGGLPYNEQF
TRBV4-1,TRBJ2-7,ASSGRDRGPSFEQY
TRBV7-2,TRBJ2-5,ASSHLAGVVETQY
TRBV6-5,TRBJ2-7,ASSYSQGHEQY
TRBV29-1,TRBJ1-1,SAAGTGSLAF
TRBV12-3/TRBV12-4,TRBJ1-5,ASSLGTGQNQPQH
TRBV20-1,TRBJ2-5,SAKLAGTSGFQETQY
TRBV11-3,TRBJ2-7,ASSLGADYEQY